This TCR beta chain was captured in a study of a mutant IDH1 vaccine in newly diagnosed glioma. Study-wide background: Beginning 4-6 weeks after radiotherapy alone, or with temozolomide cycles, vaccination took place.

Germline V gene sequence: CDR1 MNHNS, CDR2 SASEGT. This CDR3 region has 15 residues. V lost 1 base to trimming and J lost 0 bases, with 7 bases between them. This table comes from immunoSEQ multiplex PCR, and its TCRdb copy is limited to in-frame clones, with some not included. This sample yields about 34,000 clones, of which around nine tenths are seen a single time; approximately 12% belongs to the top ten. Overall study results and limits: Changes in the top peripheral T cell clonotypes seemingly had no bearing on pseudoprogression. There were vaccine-induced immune responses in approximately 95% of the patients.

The time point: week 47, end of study. Vaccinated patients received 300 ug of mutant IDH1 20-mer peptide per dose, with topical imiquimod. Patients carried new grade 3 or 4 IDH1-mutant astrocytomas lacking nuclear ATRX. About this clone itself: The antigen is not known.

The sequencing used PBMCs, collected from a glioma patient whose treatment included an IDH1 peptide vaccine. The genes are TRBV6-1 and TRBJ2-4; no reliable D call. The receptor comes from a young woman with glioma. CDR3 in amino acids: CASSEDILAKNIQYF. In nucleotides, the CDR3 is TGTGCCAGCAGTGAAGATATACTAGCCAAAAACATTCAGTACTTC.